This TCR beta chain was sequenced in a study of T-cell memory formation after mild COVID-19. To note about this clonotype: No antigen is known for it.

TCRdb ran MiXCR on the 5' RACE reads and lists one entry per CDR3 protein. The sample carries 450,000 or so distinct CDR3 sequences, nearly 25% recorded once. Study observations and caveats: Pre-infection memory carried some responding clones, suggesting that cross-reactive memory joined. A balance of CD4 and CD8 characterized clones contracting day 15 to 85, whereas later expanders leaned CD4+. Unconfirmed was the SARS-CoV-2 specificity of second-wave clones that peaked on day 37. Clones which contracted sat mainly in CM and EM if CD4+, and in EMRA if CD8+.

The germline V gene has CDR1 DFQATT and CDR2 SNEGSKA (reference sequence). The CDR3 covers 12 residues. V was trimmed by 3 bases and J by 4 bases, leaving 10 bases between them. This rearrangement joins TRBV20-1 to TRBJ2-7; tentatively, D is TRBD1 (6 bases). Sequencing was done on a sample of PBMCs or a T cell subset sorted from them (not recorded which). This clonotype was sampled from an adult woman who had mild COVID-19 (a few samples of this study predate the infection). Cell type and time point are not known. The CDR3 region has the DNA TGCAGTGCTAGGACACAGGGATACGAGCAGTACTTC. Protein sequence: CSARTQGYEQYF.